This T cell receptor (beta chain) was captured in a study of T cell responses to AZD1222 COVID-19 vaccine. General study points: Per reports, nearly half of all spike-specific TCRs target regions that are unmutated in variants. Baseline seropositivity occurred in only a handful of AZD1222 recipients. Repertoire sampling was restricted to post-peak T cell response timepoints. The study found vaccine-associated CD4 TCRs spanning spike, dominant at 160-218 and 743-854.

Points on this clone: Its matching antigen is unknown.

The data were produced by immunoSEQ multiplex PCR, yet TCRdb's version contains in-frame clones alone and is incomplete. The data show around 100,000 clones, around 90% seen once. CDR3 size: 14 residues. Trimming left V 3 bases short and J 0 bases short, with 9 bases between. Germline CDR1 and CDR2: MNHNS and SASEGT. V usage is TRBV6-1 and J usage is TRBJ2-7, with D perhaps TRBD1 (5 bases). This TCR derives from an adult who received the AZD1222 COVID-19 vaccine. This specimen consisted of peripheral blood, obtained 28 days after the second AZD1222 dose. CDR3 protein: CASSDRQTSYEQYF. For the CDR3, the DNA is TGTGCCAGCAGTGATAGACAGACCTCCTACGAGCAGTACTTC.